Listed below are T cell receptor beta chains from one sample, sequenced in a study of CD8+ T cells in alopecia areata. Repertoires were generated with immunoSEQ multiplex PCR, while TCRdb's copy carries only in-frame clones and drops some. The sample includes 130,000 to 150,000 clones, roughly four fifths of them seen just once. Specimen: CD8+ T cells sorted from blood, collected at week 4, from a patient treated with tofacitinib. These receptors were obtained from a human donor with alopecia areata. The CDR3 runs from the conserved cysteine through the conserved F or W. Each record gives: CDR3 length, clone size, D gene, J gene, V gene, CDR3 DNA, CDR3 protein. D genes are given only for firm matches. Expanded clones get a size class; other rows say once, few or many, or leave the size out.

len: 16; abundance: .; d_gene: .; j_gene: TRBJ1-4; v_gene: TRBV7-9; CDR3nt: TGTGCCAGCAGCTTGGTACCGGGAGCCGTGGGGGAAAAACTGTTTTTT; CDR3aa: CASSLVPGAVGEKLFF
len: 11; abundance: .; d_gene: .; j_gene: TRBJ2-5; v_gene: TRBV20-1; CDR3nt: TGCAGTTTTCGGAGGGGAGAGACCCAGTACTTC; CDR3aa: CSFRRGETQYF
len: 15; abundance: .; d_gene: .; j_gene: TRBJ1-1; v_gene: TRBV6-5; CDR3nt: TGTGCCAGCAGTCCTTGGGACCTCTGGAACACTGAAGCTTTCTTT; CDR3aa: CASSPWDLWNTEAFF
len: 15; abundance: once; d_gene: .; j_gene: TRBJ2-1; v_gene: TRBV19; CDR3nt: TGTGCCAGTAGTATCGGGCTAGGCTCCTACAATGAGCAGTTCTTC; CDR3aa: CASSIGLGSYNEQFF
len: 15; abundance: .; d_gene: .; j_gene: TRBJ2-5; v_gene: TRBV7-9; CDR3nt: TGTGCCAGCAGCTTCCTGGGACATTATCAAGAGACCCAGTACTTC; CDR3aa: CASSFLGHYQETQYF
len: 13; abundance: .; d_gene: .; j_gene: TRBJ2-5; v_gene: TRBV27; CDR3nt: TGTGCCAGCAGCTCCCGGAGGGGTGAGACCCAGTACTTC; CDR3aa: CASSSRRGETQYF
len: 15; abundance: .; d_gene: TRBD1; j_gene: TRBJ1-1; v_gene: TRBV25-1; CDR3nt: TGTGCCAGCAGTTGGGGGGCAGGGGGGAACACTGAAGCTTTCTTT; CDR3aa: CASSWGAGGNTEAFF
len: 14; abundance: .; d_gene: .; j_gene: TRBJ1-2; v_gene: TRBV12-5; CDR3nt: TGTGCTAGTGGTTTGGTACTCCAGGGCTATGGCTACACCTTC; CDR3aa: CASGLVLQGYGYTF
len: 17; abundance: once; d_gene: .; j_gene: TRBJ2-3; v_gene: TRBV13; CDR3nt: TGTGCCAGCAGCTTATTCGGGGCACCTGTTAGCACAGATACGCAGTATTTT; CDR3aa: CASSLFGAPVSTDTQYF
len: 15; abundance: .; d_gene: .; j_gene: TRBJ2-4; v_gene: TRBV7-9; CDR3nt: TGTGCCAGCAGCTCCCGGGACGAGACCAAAAACATTCAGTACTTC; CDR3aa: CASSSRDETKNIQYF
len: 15; abundance: .; d_gene: TRBD2; j_gene: TRBJ2-5; v_gene: TRBV7-8; CDR3nt: TGTGCCAGCAGCTTCTCCTTCTCGGGGGGGGAGACCCAGTACTTC; CDR3aa: CASSFSFSGGETQYF
len: 14; abundance: .; d_gene: .; j_gene: TRBJ2-1; v_gene: TRBV9; CDR3nt: TGTGCCAGCAGCGTAGCGGGGGGCTCAAATGAGCAGTTCTTC; CDR3aa: CASSVAGGSNEQFF
len: 15; abundance: .; d_gene: .; j_gene: TRBJ2-5; v_gene: TRBV7-9; CDR3nt: TGTGCCAGCAGCTTAGCGTCGGCACTTTGGGAGACCCAGTACTTC; CDR3aa: CASSLASALWETQYF
len: 15; abundance: .; d_gene: .; j_gene: TRBJ2-7; v_gene: TRBV27; CDR3nt: TGTGCCAGCAGTTTATCGGGCGTAGGGCGATACGAGCAGTACTTC; CDR3aa: CASSLSGVGRYEQYF
len: 15; abundance: .; d_gene: .; j_gene: TRBJ2-5; v_gene: TRBV7-9; CDR3nt: TGTGCCAGCAGCCCCCCCGGGCGAGACACAGAGACCCAGTACTTC; CDR3aa: CASSPPGRDTETQYF
len: 15; abundance: .; d_gene: TRBD2; j_gene: TRBJ2-1; v_gene: TRBV6-5; CDR3nt: TGTGCCAGCAGTTACGGGACTAGCGGGGGTAATGAGCAGTTCTTC; CDR3aa: CASSYGTSGGNEQFF
len: 16; abundance: .; d_gene: .; j_gene: TRBJ2-2; v_gene: TRBV7-9; CDR3nt: TGTGCCAGCAGCCTCCCTCGAGGGCGGAACACCGGGGAGCTGTTTTTT; CDR3aa: CASSLPRGRNTGELFF
len: 11; abundance: .; d_gene: .; j_gene: TRBJ1-2; v_gene: TRBV30; CDR3nt: TGTGCCTGGCTCGCTAACTATGGCTACACCTTC; CDR3aa: CAWLANYGYTF
len: 15; abundance: .; d_gene: .; j_gene: TRBJ2-4; v_gene: TRBV9; CDR3nt: TGTGCCAGCAGCGGACCCGAAGGGGCCAAAAACATTCAGTACTTC; CDR3aa: CASSGPEGAKNIQYF
len: 18; abundance: .; d_gene: TRBD1; j_gene: TRBJ2-3; v_gene: TRBV7-8; CDR3nt: TGTGCCAGCAGCTTGGCCCCGGGACAGGGAGGTTACACAGATACGCAGTATTTT; CDR3aa: CASSLAPGQGGYTDTQYF
len: 14; abundance: .; d_gene: .; j_gene: TRBJ2-5; v_gene: TRBV29-1; CDR3nt: TGCAGCGTTGAGGACGGGACATACCAAGAGACCCAGTACTTC; CDR3aa: CSVEDGTYQETQYF
len: 18; abundance: .; d_gene: TRBD2; j_gene: TRBJ2-3; v_gene: TRBV5-5; CDR3nt: TGTGCCAGCAGCTTGGGAGCGGGGGCCGACCTTAGCACAGATACGCAGTATTTT; CDR3aa: CASSLGAGADLSTDTQYF
len: 16; abundance: .; d_gene: .; j_gene: TRBJ1-6; v_gene: TRBV7-2; CDR3nt: TGTGCCAGCAGCTCGACCCCGGGACCCTATAATTCACCCCTCCACTTT; CDR3aa: CASSSTPGPYNSPLHF
len: 11; abundance: .; d_gene: .; j_gene: TRBJ1-2; v_gene: TRBV6-1; CDR3nt: TGTGCCAGCAGTGGAGGGGATGGCTACACCTTC; CDR3aa: CASSGGDGYTF
len: 16; abundance: .; d_gene: .; j_gene: TRBJ2-1; v_gene: TRBV30; CDR3nt: TGTGCCTGGAGCCCGGGGGCAGGGAGAAGGTTCAATGAGCAGTTCTTC; CDR3aa: CAWSPGAGRRFNEQFF
len: 15; abundance: .; d_gene: .; j_gene: TRBJ2-5; v_gene: TRBV5-6; CDR3nt: TGTGCCAGCAGCTCTGACCTGCAAGGTGTCGAGACCCAGTACTTC; CDR3aa: CASSSDLQGVETQYF
len: 14; abundance: .; d_gene: TRBD2; j_gene: TRBJ2-7; v_gene: TRBV5-1; CDR3nt: TGCGCCAGCAGCTTGCGCGGGGGGGCCCACGAGCAGTACTTC; CDR3aa: CASSLRGGAHEQYF
len: 14; abundance: .; d_gene: TRBD2; j_gene: TRBJ2-1; v_gene: TRBV7-9; CDR3nt: TGTGCCAGCAGTTCTCCCGCGGGGGGCAATGAGCAGTTCTTC; CDR3aa: CASSSPAGGNEQFF
len: 17; abundance: .; d_gene: .; j_gene: TRBJ2-4; v_gene: TRBV27; CDR3nt: TGTGCCAGCAGGCCCGGGACCGGGCCGGGGGCCAAAAACATTCAGTACTTC; CDR3aa: CASRPGTGPGAKNIQYF
len: 15; abundance: once; d_gene: TRBD1; j_gene: TRBJ2-7; v_gene: TRBV18; CDR3nt: TGTGCCAGCTCACCCACGGACAGGGGGCTCTACGAGCAGTACTTC; CDR3aa: CASSPTDRGLYEQYF
len: 15; abundance: .; d_gene: .; j_gene: TRBJ2-4; v_gene: TRBV7-2; CDR3nt: TGTGCCAGCAGCATTCCAACAGGGATTTCAAACATTCAGTACTTC; CDR3aa: CASSIPTGISNIQYF
len: 15; abundance: few; d_gene: TRBD2; j_gene: TRBJ2-5; v_gene: TRBV7-2; CDR3nt: TGTGCCAGCAGCCTGGGGACTAGCGGGGGGGAGACCCAGTACTTC; CDR3aa: CASSLGTSGGETQYF
len: 16; abundance: .; d_gene: .; j_gene: TRBJ2-3; v_gene: TRBV6-5; CDR3nt: TGTGCCAGCAGTTACTCGGGACCGTTGGGTTCAGATACGCAGTATTTT; CDR3aa: CASSYSGPLGSDTQYF
len: 14; abundance: .; d_gene: .; j_gene: TRBJ2-3; v_gene: TRBV11-2; CDR3nt: TGTGCCAGCAGCTCGCGGCGGGCTATCGATACGCAGTATTTT; CDR3aa: CASSSRRAIDTQYF
len: 16; abundance: .; d_gene: TRBD2; j_gene: TRBJ2-3; v_gene: TRBV2; CDR3nt: TGTGCCAGCAGTGCCACTGGACTAGCGGGCACAGATACGCAGTATTTT; CDR3aa: CASSATGLAGTDTQYF
len: 13; abundance: .; d_gene: .; j_gene: TRBJ2-2; v_gene: TRBV5-1; CDR3nt: TGCGCCAGCAGCTTGGCTGGGACCGGGGAGCTGTTTTTT; CDR3aa: CASSLAGTGELFF
len: 16; abundance: .; d_gene: TRBD2; j_gene: TRBJ2-1; v_gene: TRBV13; CDR3nt: TGTGCCAGCAGCTTAACTAGCGGAAGCTCCTACAATGAGCAGTTCTTC; CDR3aa: CASSLTSGSSYNEQFF
len: 13; abundance: few; d_gene: .; j_gene: TRBJ2-5; v_gene: TRBV13; CDR3nt: TGTGCCAGCAGCTTAGGCGTCCAGGAGACCCAGTACTTC; CDR3aa: CASSLGVQETQYF
len: 16; abundance: few; d_gene: TRBD1; j_gene: TRBJ2-3; v_gene: TRBV7-8; CDR3nt: TGTGCCAGCAGCTTTCCGAGGACAGGGAGGACAGATACGCAGTATTTT; CDR3aa: CASSFPRTGRTDTQYF
len: 13; abundance: .; d_gene: TRBD2; j_gene: TRBJ2-7; v_gene: TRBV29-1; CDR3nt: TGCAGCGTTCTAGCGGGGAGGGGGTACGAGCAGTACTTC; CDR3aa: CSVLAGRGYEQYF
len: 16; abundance: few; d_gene: TRBD2; j_gene: TRBJ2-3; v_gene: TRBV7-6; CDR3nt: TGTGCCAGCAGCTTTCTAGCGGGGGCCCTCACAGATACGCAGTATTTT; CDR3aa: CASSFLAGALTDTQYF
len: 16; abundance: .; d_gene: TRBD1; j_gene: TRBJ1-5; v_gene: TRBV4-1; CDR3nt: TGCGCCAGCAGCCAAGGGAGGGACAGTAGCAATCAGCCCCAGCATTTT; CDR3aa: CASSQGRDSSNQPQHF
len: 15; abundance: .; d_gene: TRBD2; j_gene: TRBJ2-7; v_gene: TRBV7-8; CDR3nt: TGTGCCAGCAGCGCGCAGCGGGGGCCCTCCAACGAGCAGTACTTC; CDR3aa: CASSAQRGPSNEQYF
len: 17; abundance: .; d_gene: .; j_gene: TRBJ1-5; v_gene: TRBV7-9; CDR3nt: TGTGCCAGCAGCTCCTCGTTTGGGGTGTATAGCAATCAGCCCCAGCATTTT; CDR3aa: CASSSSFGVYSNQPQHF
len: 14; abundance: once; d_gene: .; j_gene: TRBJ2-7; v_gene: TRBV4-1; CDR3nt: TGCGCCAGCAGCCCTCGGGGGTACACCTACGAGCAGTACTTC; CDR3aa: CASSPRGYTYEQYF
len: 12; abundance: few; d_gene: .; j_gene: TRBJ2-7; v_gene: TRBV7-8; CDR3nt: TGTGCCAGCAGCGGCGCATCCTACGAGCAGTACTTC; CDR3aa: CASSGASYEQYF
len: 16; abundance: .; d_gene: TRBD1; j_gene: TRBJ1-2; v_gene: TRBV4-3; CDR3nt: TGCGCCAGCAGCCAATTCTCTAGGGGGCGCGGATATGGCTACACCTTC; CDR3aa: CASSQFSRGRGYGYTF
len: 15; abundance: .; d_gene: .; j_gene: TRBJ2-5; v_gene: TRBV9; CDR3nt: TGTGCCAGCACCCCCGGGACTGGCCCCTGGGAGACCCAGTACTTC; CDR3aa: CASTPGTGPWETQYF
len: 15; abundance: .; d_gene: .; j_gene: TRBJ2-3; v_gene: TRBV27; CDR3nt: TGTGCCAGCAGGCCCCTGCGGGTGGGAACAGATACGCAGTATTTT; CDR3aa: CASRPLRVGTDTQYF
len: 15; abundance: once; d_gene: TRBD2; j_gene: TRBJ2-1; v_gene: TRBV10-3; CDR3nt: TGTGCCACCAAAGGGACTAGCGGCTTAAACAATGAGCAGTTCTTC; CDR3aa: CATKGTSGLNNEQFF
len: 13; abundance: .; d_gene: .; j_gene: TRBJ2-7; v_gene: TRBV5-6; CDR3nt: TGTGCCAGCAGCTTGGGAGGGTACTACGAGCAGTACTTC; CDR3aa: CASSLGGYYEQYF
len: 14; abundance: .; d_gene: .; j_gene: TRBJ2-1; v_gene: TRBV27; CDR3nt: TGTGCCAGCAAGTCAGCGGGCCTCATCAATGAGCAGTTCTTC; CDR3aa: CASKSAGLINEQFF
len: 15; abundance: once; d_gene: .; j_gene: TRBJ1-2; v_gene: TRBV4-1; CDR3nt: TGCGCCAGCAGCCACTCCCAGGAGAACCGCTATGGCTACACCTTC; CDR3aa: CASSHSQENRYGYTF
len: 17; abundance: once; d_gene: .; j_gene: TRBJ2-2; v_gene: TRBV5-1; CDR3nt: TGCGCCAGCGGTGGCCTTTCTTTCGCTTCGAACACCGGGGAGCTGTTTTTT; CDR3aa: CASGGLSFASNTGELFF
len: 12; abundance: .; d_gene: .; j_gene: TRBJ2-7; v_gene: TRBV29-1; CDR3nt: TGCAGCGTTGACGCGGGATCCTACGAGCAGTACTTC; CDR3aa: CSVDAGSYEQYF